This T cell receptor beta chain comes out of a study of blood T cell repertoires in COVID-19 (dated by TCRdb to 2018 to 2021). Regarding the research as a whole: Samples covering the acute and convalescent phases of COVID-19 were provided by collaborators in the United States, Italy and Spain. The prospective study material was composed of cDNA or gDNA derived from T cells, B-cell-depleted T cells, or PBMCs. HLA class I and class II types, where available, came from metadata supplied by the sample provider rather than from assay-based typing. Deeply sampled blood TCRbeta repertoires from subjects exposed to, actively infected with, or recovered from COVID-19 were included in the dataset. The repertoires were released in a freely available public database meant as a resource for research on the immune response to SARS-CoV-2. The sample metadata nearly always contained a de-identified subject ID, COVID-19 status, age in years and sex. The samples were drawn from two sources: the first 160 participants of the ongoing ImmuneRACE study, and 950 to 1,500 subjects contributed by 6 global collaborators. Results the study describes overall, beyond this receptor: The quantity of clinical and demographic metadata differed by source and by participant and was supplied without curation.

Taken from cysteine to phenylalanine, the CDR3 has 16 residues. Only CDR3 DNA remains: 48 bases, in frame from the first base. Trimming removed 0 bases from V and 0 bases from J, leaving 11 bases between the germline ends. The CDR1 and CDR2 encoded by the germline V gene (reference sequence) are SGHNT and YYREEE. The collaborating institutions used their own protocols to collect whole blood in K2EDTA tubes. For TCRbeta analysis, collaborators shipped samples in one of three forms: frozen whole blood, isolated PBMCs, or DNA extracted from either of those sample types. TCRbeta CDR3 regions were amplified from genomic DNA by means of the immunoSEQ Assay, a bias-controlled multiplex PCR. Per the authors' processing: The number of nucleated cells in each sample was estimated from the amplification of reference gene primers within the assay. To quantify the absolute abundance of each unique TCRbeta CDR3 rearrangement, sequence reads were collapsed and filtered. For each sample, productive Simpson clonality was calculated by taking the square root of Simpson's diversity index across productive rearrangements. In TCRdb, the immuneACCESS table is reduced to in-frame sequences with V and J assigned. These tables do not hold every clone; where another copy was compared, an unresolved V gene accounts for under half, and the others remain unexplained. Clone size and V and J calls were adopted from that table, with D and trimming inferred from the DNA. A total of about 64,000 clones appear in this sample, about nine tenths of them only once. Clones ranked in the top ten supply 3.2% of the sample.

Details on this clone: Its binding antigen is unknown. Per-nucleotide qualities are absent, and no much larger clonotype sits a single base away.

The rearrangement joined TRBV5-4 to TRBJ2-3, with an unclear D gene assignment. This TCR derives from a man aged 50 to 60 with active COVID-19. The sample was peripheral blood. The DNA sequence reads TGTGCCAGCAGCTTGGAGCCGGGTCGGAGCACAGATACGCAGTATTTT. Protein translation: CASSLEPGRSTDTQYF.